The clone carrying this TCR beta chain was detected many times. Its antigen is not known. TCRdb reprocessed the 5' RACE reads with MiXCR, giving one entry per CDR3 protein. Here the sample spans more than 300,000 distinct CDR3 sequences, approximately 15% being singletons. The CDR3 length is 16 residues. Germline V gene lookup returns CDR1 SGHRS and CDR2 YFSETQ. Between the trimmed V and J ends, which lost 1 base and 3 bases, there was a span of 15 bases. This sample stems from a study of T-cell memory formation after mild COVID-19. Broader study findings: Contracting CD4+ clones lay largely in CM and EM, with CD8+ ones residing in EMRA.

The clonotype comes from a man younger than 30 who had mild COVID-19 (a few samples of this study predate the infection). Cell type and time point are not known. Sequencing was carried out using PBMCs or a T cell subset sorted from them (not recorded which). The chain couples TRBV5-1 to TRBJ2-3; either TRBD1 or TRBD2 may fit D (6 bases each). DNA of the CDR3: TGCGCCAGCAGCTTGTGGCGCGGGACATTAACAGATACGCAGTATTTT. Translating it yields CASSLWRGTLTDTQYF.